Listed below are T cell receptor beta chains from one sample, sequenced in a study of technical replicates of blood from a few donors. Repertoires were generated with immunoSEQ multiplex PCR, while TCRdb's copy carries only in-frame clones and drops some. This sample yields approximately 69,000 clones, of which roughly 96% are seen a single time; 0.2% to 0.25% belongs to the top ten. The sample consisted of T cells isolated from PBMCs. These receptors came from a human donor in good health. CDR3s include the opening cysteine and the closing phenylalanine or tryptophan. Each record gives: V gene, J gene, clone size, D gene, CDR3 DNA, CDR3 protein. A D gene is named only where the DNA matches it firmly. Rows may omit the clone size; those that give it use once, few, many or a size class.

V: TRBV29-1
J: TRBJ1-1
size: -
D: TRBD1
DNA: TGCAGCGCCGAGACAGGGTTGAACACTGAAGCTTTCTTT
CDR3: CSAETGLNTEAFF

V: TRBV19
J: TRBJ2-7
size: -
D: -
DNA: TGCCCTCCCCCCTACAGGTCGCCCCACTACGAGCAGTACTTC
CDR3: CPPPYRSPHYEQYF

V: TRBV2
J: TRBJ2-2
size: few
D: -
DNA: TGTGCCAGCAGTGAAGCCGGGGGTGGCACCGGGGAGCTGTTTTTT
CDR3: CASSEAGGGTGELFF

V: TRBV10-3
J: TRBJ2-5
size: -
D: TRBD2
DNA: TGTGCCATCAGTGAGCTAGCGGGAAACCAAGAGACCCAGTACTTC
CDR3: CAISELAGNQETQYF

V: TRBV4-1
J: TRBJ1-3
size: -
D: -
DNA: TGCGCCAGCAGCCAAGTACGCAGGCTCTCTGGAAACACCATATATTTT
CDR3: CASSQVRRLSGNTIYF

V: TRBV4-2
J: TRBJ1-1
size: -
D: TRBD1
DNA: TGTGCCAGCAGCCGCCTAGACAGGGGGATAGAGATCCCTGAAGCTTTCTTT
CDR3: CASSRLDRGIEIPEAFF

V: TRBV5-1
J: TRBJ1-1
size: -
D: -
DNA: TGCGCCAGCAGCTCAAGACCCCCAGGGGACGCCACTGAAGCTTTCTTT
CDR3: CASSSRPPGDATEAFF

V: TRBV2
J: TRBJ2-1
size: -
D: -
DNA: TGTGCCAGCGTGGACAGCGTTTTGAGCTCCTACAATGAGCAGTTCTTC
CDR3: CASVDSVLSSYNEQFF

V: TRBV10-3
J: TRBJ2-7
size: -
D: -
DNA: TGTGCCATCAGTCCAGGGGACGAGCAGTACTTC
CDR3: CAISPGDEQYF

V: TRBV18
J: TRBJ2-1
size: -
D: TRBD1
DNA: TGTGCCAGCTCACCACCTCCTACCCGGGACAGAGTATACAATGAGCAGTTCTTC
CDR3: CASSPPPTRDRVYNEQFF